The rows below give T cell receptor beta chains drawn from one sample of a study of blood T cell repertoires in COVID-19. The method was immunoSEQ multiplex PCR; TCRdb's version includes in-frame clones alone and lacks a portion of them. Of under 200,000 clones in the sample, roughly four fifths were seen once. Sequencing was done on a sample of peripheral blood. Receptor source: a woman older than 75 with COVID-19, enrolled during active disease. Both conserved end residues are part of each CDR3. The order of the fields is D gene, J gene, V gene, clone size, CDR3 protein, CDR3 DNA. D genes are given only for firm matches. The size entry is marked missing in some rows and otherwise reads once, few, many or a size class.

>-|TRBJ1-1|TRBV5-1|-
CASRFDRNTEAFF
TGCGCCAGCAGGTTTGACAGGAACACTGAAGCTTTCTTT
>TRBD1|TRBJ2-3|TRBV19|-
CASARGGWLDTQYF
TGTGCCAGTGCTCGAGGGGGCTGGTTAGATACGCAGTATTTT
>-|TRBJ2-2|TRBV7-9|-
CASSPGTQPSSTGELFF
TGTGCCAGCAGCCCCGGGACACAGCCCTCGAGCACCGGGGAGCTGTTTTTT
>TRBD1|TRBJ2-1|TRBV27|-
CASSFISRGTYNEQFF
TGTGCCAGCAGTTTTATATCCAGGGGGACCTACAATGAGCAGTTCTTC
>-|TRBJ2-5|TRBV18|-
CASSIQGETQYF
TGTGCCAGCTCAATACAGGGTGAGACCCAGTACTTC
>-|TRBJ2-3|TRBV5-1|-
CASSLTGGEIGGRSDTQYF
TGCGCCAGCAGCTTGACAGGGGGCGAGATCGGCGGGAGGTCTGATACGCAGTATTTT
>-|TRBJ1-2|TRBV2|-
CASSERAGSNYGYTF
TGTGCCAGCAGTGAACGGGCAGGGTCTAACTATGGCTACACCTTC
>-|TRBJ2-3|TRBV11-2|-
CASSLGWATDTQYF
TGTGCCAGCAGCTTAGGGTGGGCGACGGATACGCAGTATTTT
>TRBD1|TRBJ2-2|TRBV7-9|-
CASSRGRGGWTGELFF
TGTGCCAGCAGCCGTGGGAGAGGGGGCTGGACCGGGGAGCTGTTTTTT
>TRBD2|TRBJ2-7|TRBV7-2|once
CASSLIPGRGEQYF
TGTGCCAGCAGCTTAATTCCCGGGAGGGGCGAGCAGTACTTC